The present T cell receptor beta chain was sequenced within a study of T-cell memory formation after mild COVID-19. Looking at the study overall: The study found TCR clusters largely donor specific. Study-wide points: Researchers found some responding clones in pre-infection memory, a sign that cross-reactive memory joined.

TCRdb re-called the 5' RACE reads with MiXCR, one entry per CDR3 protein. The sample lists roughly 600,000 distinct CDR3 sequences; approximately 18% were seen once. The germline gives CDR1 KGHSH, CDR2 LQKENI. V was cut by 3 bases and J by 5 bases, with 11 bases left in between. The CDR3 contains 14 residues. This clonotype was seen only a few times. Its antigen is unknown. The material sequenced was PBMCs or a T cell subset sorted from them (not recorded which). The chain joins TRBV18 to TRBJ2-1; possibly TRBD1 or TRBD2 for D (5 bases each). The receptor comes from an adult woman who had mild COVID-19 (a few samples of this study predate the infection). Cell type and time point are not known. The CDR3 reads CASSPTLGDNEQFF. DNA of the CDR3: TGTGCCAGCTCACCCACGTTGGGGGACAATGAGCAGTTCTTC.